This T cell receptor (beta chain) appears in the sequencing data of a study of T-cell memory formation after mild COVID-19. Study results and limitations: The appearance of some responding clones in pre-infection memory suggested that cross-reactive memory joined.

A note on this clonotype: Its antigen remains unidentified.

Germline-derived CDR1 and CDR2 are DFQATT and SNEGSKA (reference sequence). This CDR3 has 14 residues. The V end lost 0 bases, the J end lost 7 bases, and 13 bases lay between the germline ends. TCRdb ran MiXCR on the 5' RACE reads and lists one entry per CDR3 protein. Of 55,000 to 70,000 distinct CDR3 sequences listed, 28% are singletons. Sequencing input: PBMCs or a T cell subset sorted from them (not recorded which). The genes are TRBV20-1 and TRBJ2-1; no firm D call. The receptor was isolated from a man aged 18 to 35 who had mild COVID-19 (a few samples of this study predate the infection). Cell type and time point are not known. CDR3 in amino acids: CSAREVVQKNEQFF. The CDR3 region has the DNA TGCAGTGCTAGAGAGGTCGTCCAGAAGAATGAGCAGTTCTTC.